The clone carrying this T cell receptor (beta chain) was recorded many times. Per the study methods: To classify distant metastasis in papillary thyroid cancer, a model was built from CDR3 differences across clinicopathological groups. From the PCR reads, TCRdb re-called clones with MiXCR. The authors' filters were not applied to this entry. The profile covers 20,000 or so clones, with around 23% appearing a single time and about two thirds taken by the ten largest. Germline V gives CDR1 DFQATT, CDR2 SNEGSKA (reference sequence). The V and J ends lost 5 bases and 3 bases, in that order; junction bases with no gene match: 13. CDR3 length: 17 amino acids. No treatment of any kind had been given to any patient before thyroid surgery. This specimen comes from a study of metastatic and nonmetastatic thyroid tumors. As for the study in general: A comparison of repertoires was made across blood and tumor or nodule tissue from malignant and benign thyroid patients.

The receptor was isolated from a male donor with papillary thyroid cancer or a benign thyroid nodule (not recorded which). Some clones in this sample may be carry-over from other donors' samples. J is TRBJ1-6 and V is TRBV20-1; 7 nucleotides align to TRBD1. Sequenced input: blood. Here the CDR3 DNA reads TGCAGTGCTGCCTTAACAGGGGAGTATGACTATAATTCACCCCTCCACTTT. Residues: CSAALTGEYDYNSPLHF.